A single sample is the source of the 22 T cell receptor beta chains below, sequenced in a study of beta chain features in type 1 diabetes. The sequenced template was cDNA made from the entire isolated RNA. Only in-frame clones appear in the TCRdb table, and some are missing; sequencing was by immunoSEQ multiplex PCR. The table lists 250,000 or so clones, 68% of them singletons. Sequenced: naive CD4+ T cells from blood. The receptors derive from a man aged 25-45 years in good health.

The V gene is TRBV7-2, the J gene TRBJ2-1; possibly TRBD1 for D (5 bases). This CDR3 has 14 amino acids. V shed 1 base and J shed 10 bases, with 14 bases lying between them. CDR1 is SGHTA, CDR2 FQGNSA, per germline. Here the CDR3 reads CASSLVEGVGEQFF. CDR3 DNA: TGTGCCAGCAGCTTAGTAGAAGGGGTGGGAGAGCAGTTCTTC.

The CDR3 DNA sequence: TGCGCCAGCACCTTCACGGCCACAGATACGCAGTATTTT. Protein sequence: CASTFTATDTQYF. This chain uses TRBV5-1 with TRBJ2-3; D unresolved. Germline CDR1 and CDR2: SGHRS and YFSETQ. This CDR3 contains 13 residues. The V gene lost 6 bases and the J gene lost 2 bases, with 10 bases spanning the gap.

The chain couples TRBV5-6 to TRBJ2-7; TRBD2 agrees at 10 bases. Germline loops: CDR1 SGHDT, CDR2 YYEEEE. V was pared by 1 base and J by 3 bases, with 4 bases of the junction left unmatched. This CDR3 has 15 residues. The CDR3 DNA sequence: TGTGCCAGCAGCTTGACTAGCGGGGAGTACTACGAGCAGTACTTC. Its protein product is CASSLTSGEYYEQYF.

V usage is TRBV28 and J usage is TRBJ2-7; 8 bases are a match to TRBD1. The germline CDR1 and CDR2 sequences are MDHEN and SYDVKM. V lost 5 bases, J lost 7 bases, and 4 bases stayed unmatched. CDR3 size: 12 residues. In DNA form, the CDR3 reads TGTGCCAGCAGTAACCGGGACAGGGAGCAGTACTTC. It codes for CASSNRDREQYF.

The chain carries TRBV7-6 and TRBJ1-1; D not resolved. V lost 6 bases, J lost 5 bases, and 7 bases lay in between. CDR3 length: 11 amino acids. Germline V gene data show CDR1 as SGHVS and CDR2 as FNYEAQ. DNA for the CDR3: TGTGCCAGCAGGCACGATACTGAAGCTTTCTTT. Translation: CASRHDTEAFF.

The chain uses TRBV27 and TRBJ2-1; the match to TRBD1 covers 7 bases. The CDR3 length is 15 residues. J lost 8 bases, V lost 3 bases, and 10 bases had no gene match. CDR1 and CDR2 (germline): MNHEY, SMNVEV (reference sequence). CDR3 residues: CASSLRQGNEDEQFF. CDR3 sequence (DNA): TGTGCCAGCAGTTTGAGACAGGGAAATGAGGATGAGCAGTTCTTC.

The chain combines TRBV4-2 with TRBJ2-3; D gene uncertain. Trimming cost V 1 base and J 5 bases, with 7 bases left between them. The CDR3 totals 13 residues. Germline CDR1 is LGHNA and CDR2 is YNFKEQ. The CDR3 DNA reads as TGTGCCAGCAGCCAAGCCCGAGGAGATACGCAGTATTTT. Amino acids: CASSQARGDTQYF.

For this clone: A read error may produce the germline difference seen at one junction end. CDR3 in amino acids: CASNLDGTYEQYF. Written as DNA, the CDR3 is TGCGCCAGCAACTTGGATGGGACGTACGAGCAGTACTTC. This chain uses TRBV5-1 with TRBJ2-7; TRBD1 or TRBD2 may be the D gene (5 bases each). Germline lookup yields CDR1 SGHRS and CDR2 YFSETQ. CDR3 length: 13 residues.

This clone was detected only a few times. This chain connects TRBV4-3 to TRBJ2-1, with 10 bases lining up with TRBD2. After removal of 4 bases from V and 1 base from J, the junction contained 4 bases not matched to a gene. Germline assignment: CDR1 LGHNA and CDR2 YSLEER. The CDR3 extends over 16 amino acids. CDR3 region: CASSPLLAGSYNEQFF. The CDR3 DNA is TGCGCCAGCAGCCCATTACTAGCGGGGTCCTACAATGAGCAGTTCTTC.

This rearrangement joins TRBV7-9 to TRBJ1-2, with 8 bases matching TRBD1. Unmatched junction bases numbered 12, after V lost 5 bases and J lost 7 bases. CDR1 is SEHNR, CDR2 FQNEAQ, per germline (reference sequence). The CDR3 spans 15 residues. Written as DNA, the CDR3 is TGTGCCAGCAGCCCGACAGGGGAAGGCGGTCGTGGCTACACCTTC. This sequence encodes CASSPTGEGGRGYTF.

The rearrangement links TRBV29-1 to TRBJ2-7, with TRBD1 matching over 8 bases. There are 13 residues in the CDR3. Per the germline V gene, CDR1 is SQVTM and CDR2 is ANQGSEA. V lost 7 bases to trimming and J lost 4 bases; unmatched junction nucleotides: 9. CDR3 DNA: TGCAGCGCATCGGGACAGGCCAATTACGAGCAGTACTTC. Translated, it gives CSASGQANYEQYF.

The chain has TRBV18 and TRBJ2-7; D remains unclear. The CDR3 has 16 amino acids. V dropped 0 bases and J dropped 0 bases, with 12 bases sitting between them. The germline CDR1 and CDR2 sequences are KGHSH and LQKENI. CDR3 in amino acids: CASSPPGRQSSYEQYF. In nucleotides, the CDR3 is TGTGCCAGCTCACCACCGGGCCGGCAGAGCTCCTACGAGCAGTACTTC.

The table lists this clone with a few counts. This chain links TRBV29-1 with TRBJ1-3; no clear D. Trimming left V 6 bases short and J 0 bases short, with 6 bases between. Germline loops: CDR1 SQVTM, CDR2 ANQGSEA. The CDR3 totals 12 residues. DNA of the CDR3: TGCAGCGTCCGGGTCTCTGGAAACACCATATATTTT. Translated: CSVRVSGNTIYF.

The rearrangement links TRBV5-1 to TRBJ2-1; D unclear. The CDR3 is made up of 13 amino acids. Between the trimmed V and J ends, which lost 0 bases and 6 bases, there was a span of 7 bases. Germline V gene lookup returns CDR1 SGHRS and CDR2 YFSETQ. Here the CDR3 reads CASSLDRVNEQFF. In DNA, the CDR3 is TGCGCCAGCAGCTTGGATCGGGTCAATGAGCAGTTCTTC.

The chain links TRBV29-1 to TRBJ1-2; D is uncertain. Germline V lookup: CDR1 SQVTM, CDR2 ANQGSEA. This CDR3 comprises 13 residues. V shed 4 bases and J shed 4 bases, with 13 bases lying between them. The CDR3 bases are TGCAGCGTTGGTGGTGGCGAAACCTATGGCTACACCTTC. This gives the protein CSVGGGETYGYTF.

CDR3 DNA: TGTGCCAGCAGCCCTTTGTATGCTGGAAACACCATATATTTT. This encodes CASSPLYAGNTIYF. The V and J genes are TRBV7-9 and TRBJ1-3; D is unresolved. CDR1 and CDR2 (germline): SEHNR, FQNEAQ (reference sequence). The germline V and J ends were trimmed by 5 bases and 2 bases, with 10 bases remaining between them. There are 14 residues in the CDR3.

The chain carries TRBV5-1 and TRBJ2-1; D might be TRBD1 (6 bases). This CDR3 contains 16 residues. V was cut by 0 bases and J by 10 bases, with 20 bases left in between. CDR1 SGHRS and CDR2 YFSETQ come from the germline V gene. CDR3 residues: CASSLGGTPGALEQFF. In DNA form, the CDR3 reads TGCGCCAGCAGCTTGGGAGGGACCCCAGGGGCGTTGGAGCAGTTCTTC.

The genes are TRBV6-1 and TRBJ2-4, with D possibly being TRBD1 (5 bases). Trimming left V 4 bases short and J 8 bases short, with 18 bases between. The V gene's germline CDR1 is MNHNS and CDR2 SASEGT. The CDR3 has 15 amino acids. The CDR3: CASSGTTGPLDIQYF. The CDR3 DNA reads TGTGCCAGCAGTGGTACCACAGGACCCCTGGACATTCAGTACTTC.

This clone was counted between two and nine times. The rearrangement uses TRBV29-1 and TRBJ2-5; D unresolved. The CDR3 has 12 residues. V was trimmed by 4 bases and J by 4 bases, leaving 10 bases between them. Germline V CDR1 and CDR2: SQVTM, ANQGSEA. CDR3 sequence (DNA): TGCAGCGTTGCGTCCGGAATAGAGACCCAGTACTTC. Translation gives CSVASGIETQYF.

The chain recombines TRBV30 with TRBJ2-3; D not certain. This CDR3 contains 13 residues. Germline V gene sequence: CDR1 GTSNPN, CDR2 SVGIG (reference sequence). Trimming cost V 3 bases and J 1 base, with 8 bases left between them. CDR3 nucleotides: TGTGCCTGGAGCGGACGTCGCACAGATACGCAGTATTTT. Residues: CAWSGRRTDTQYF. The entire variable domain, with the rest obtained from reference TRBV30 and TRBJ2-3, is as follows: SQTIHQWPATLVQPVGSPLSLECTVEGTSNPNLYWYRQAAGRGLQLLFYSVGIGQISSEVPQNLSASRPQDRQFILSSKKLLLSDSGFYLCAWSGRRTDTQYFGPGTRLTVL.

For the CDR3, the DNA is TGTGCCAGCAGCCACAGGGCTAGCTCCTACAATGAGCAGTTCTTC. Encoded protein: CASSHRASSYNEQFF. The chain employs TRBV2 and TRBJ2-1; possible D gene TRBD1, 6 bases. The germline gives CDR1 SNHLY, CDR2 FYNNEI. The CDR3 runs 15 residues. Trimming pared 6 bases from V and 0 bases from J, leaving 12 bases between.

This clone was seen a single time. The chain combines TRBV25-1 with TRBJ2-7; D not certain. The V gene's germline CDR1 is MGHDK and CDR2 SYGVNS. The CDR3 covers 14 residues. The V gene lost 1 base and the J gene lost 0 bases, with 7 bases spanning the gap. In nucleotides, the CDR3 is TGTGCCAGCAGTGAATGGCGGAGCTCCTACGAGCAGTACTTC. This codes for CASSEWRSSYEQYF.